One and the same sample provided the 23 T cell receptor beta chains below, sequenced in a study of human T cells and chemical hapten exposure. Regarding time point: patch test 2, 6 weeks after DPC sensitization. Treatment: therapeutic diphenylcyclopropenone sensitization with weekly scalp DPC. MiXCR was run by TCRdb on the RACE reads, yielding one entry per CDR3 protein. The sample holds 65,000 to 90,000 distinct CDR3 sequences; 6% to 8.5% are singletons and the top ten take approximately 1.2%. Material: whole blood, obtained in connection with sensitization to the hapten diphenylcyclopropenone (DPC). Source of these receptors: a woman aged 25 to 39 with alopecia areata. Some clones in this sample may be carry-over from other donors' samples.

The V and J genes are TRBV10-3 and TRBJ2-1, with 13 nucleotides matching TRBD2. There are 16 residues in the CDR3. Trimming cost V 0 bases and J 5 bases; bases outside gene matches: 1. The germline gives CDR1 ENHRY, CDR2 SYGVKD. The CDR3: CAISESGLAGNNEQFF. The CDR3 nucleotides read TGTGCCATCAGTGAGTCGGGACTAGCGGGGAACAATGAGCAGTTCTTC.

This clonotype was seen at least ten times. This chain joins TRBV2 and TRBJ1-2; the D is unclear. The CDR3 is 13 residues long. Germline-derived CDR1 and CDR2 are SNHLY and FYNNEI. Trimming cost V 4 bases and J 3 bases, with 9 bases left between them. The CDR3 bases are TGTGCCAGCAGTGGGGCCAGCCACTATGGCTACACCTTC. Its translation: CASSGASHYGYTF.

This clonotype was seen at least ten times. The J gene is TRBJ1-1, the V gene TRBV29-1, with 8 bases aligning to TRBD1. V shed 6 bases, J shed 7 bases, and the junction held 7 bases outside the gene matches. The CDR3 contains 12 residues. Germline CDR1 is SQVTM and CDR2 is ANQGSEA. The CDR3, as DNA: TGCAGCGTCCCCGGACAGGGCGTTGAAGCTTTCTTT. This sequence encodes CSVPGQGVEAFF.

This clonotype has at least ten counts. The gene calls are TRBV3-1 and TRBJ2-5; 12 positions agree with TRBD2. The CDR3 runs 17 residues. V shed 4 bases and J 5 bases; nucleotides not matched to a gene: 11. Germline CDR1 LGHDT, CDR2 YNNKEL (reference sequence). CDR3 in DNA: TGTGCCAGCAGCCGCGTTTGGAGGACTAGCGGGGATGAGACCCAGTACTTC. Protein: CASSRVWRTSGDETQYF.

This clonotype showed up just a few times. This chain joins TRBV7-6 and TRBJ1-4; TRBD1 matches 9 bases. CDR1 is SGHVS, CDR2 FNYEAQ, per germline. The ends lost 5 bases at V and 7 bases at J; junction bases unmatched: 11. The CDR3 totals 16 residues. For the CDR3, the DNA is TGTGCCAGCAGCACCTACAGGGGGCGAGGAGGTGAAAAACTGTTTTTT. It is translated as CASSTYRGRGGEKLFF.

This clonotype was observed at least ten times. The chain recombines TRBV6-5 with TRBJ2-1; D remains unclear. V was shortened by 2 bases and J by 5 bases, with 13 bases between the two germline ends. The CDR3 totals 15 residues. In germline, CDR1 is MNHEY, CDR2 SVGAGI. CDR3 region: CASSYGVNQDNEQFF. The CDR3 nucleotides are TGTGCCAGCAGTTACGGGGTCAACCAGGACAATGAGCAGTTCTTC.

This clonotype has ten or more counts. V is TRBV20-1 and J is TRBJ2-7; the D gene is possibly TRBD1 (7 bases). This CDR3 contains 14 residues. CDR1 DFQATT and CDR2 SNEGSKA come from the germline V gene (reference sequence). Trimming shortened V by 1 base and J by 2 bases, and 12 bases separated the two germline ends. The CDR3 loop reads CSARGTTGAYEQYF. The CDR3 DNA is TGCAGTGCTAGAGGGACTACAGGGGCCTACGAGCAGTACTTC.

A few counts support this clonotype. The rearrangement links TRBV7-3 to TRBJ1-2; 8 bases match TRBD1. From germline, CDR1 is SGHTA and CDR2 FQGTGA. The CDR3 has 16 residues. Trimming at V came to 7 bases and at J to 6 bases, leaving 16 bases not matched to a gene. CDR3 in DNA: TGTGCCAGCAAAAGGTTAATCGACGGGACAGGCCATGGCTACACCTTC. It translates to CASKRLIDGTGHGYTF.

Many counts were recorded for this clonotype. The CDR3 bases are TGTGCCAGCAGCTTGGCCCCATCTAAGGTGGACACCGGGGAGCTGTTTTTT. Translating gives CASSLAPSKVDTGELFF. The chain combines TRBV5-5 with TRBJ2-2; unclear D gene. There are 17 residues in the CDR3. V gave up 0 bases and J gave up 3 bases, with 15 bases separating them. CDR1 is SGHKS and CDR2 is YYEKEE in the germline V gene (reference sequence).

This clonotype was seen repeatedly, ten times or more. The chain joins TRBV6-5 to TRBJ2-3; D unresolved. The germline V and J ends were trimmed by 7 bases and 0 bases, with 8 bases remaining between them. The CDR3 has 13 amino acids. The germline V gene encodes CDR1 MNHEY and CDR2 SVGAGI. CDR3 loop: CASTRTSTDTQYF. The CDR3 coding sequence is TGTGCCAGCACTCGGACCAGCACAGATACGCAGTATTTT.

This clonotype was counted a few times. The V gene is TRBV5-6, the J gene TRBJ1-5, with a weak D call TRBD1 (5 bases). V lost 1 base, J lost 2 bases, and 10 bases lay in between. The V gene's germline CDR1 is SGHDT and CDR2 YYEEEE. This CDR3 has 15 residues. The chain's CDR3 is CASSLQGFGNQPQHF. CDR3 coding DNA: TGTGCCAGCAGCTTGCAGGGCTTCGGCAATCAGCCCCAGCATTTT.

The chain couples TRBV2 to TRBJ1-1; tentative D call: TRBD1 (6 bases). The germline CDR1 and CDR2 sequences are SNHLY and FYNNEI. The CDR3 consists of 15 residues. The ends were cut back, 2 bases at V and 3 bases at J, with 13 bases in the middle. For the CDR3, the DNA is TGTGCCAGCAGTGAATCATGGGGGGGCTACACTGAAGCTTTCTTT. Its translation is CASSESWGGYTEAFF.

This clonotype was seen repeatedly, ten times or more. The rearrangement joins TRBV20-1 to TRBJ2-3, with D unclear. CDR1 and CDR2 from the germline V gene are DFQATT and SNEGSKA (reference sequence). This CDR3 contains 12 residues. With 7 bases removed from V and 2 bases from J, the gap between germline ends came to 10 bases. The CDR3, as DNA: TGCAGTGTCCCCCCGCACACAGATACGCAGTATTTT. It codes for CSVPPHTDTQYF.

This clonotype was observed many times. The chain carries TRBV20-1 and TRBJ2-7, with 8 bases matching TRBD1. The germline V gene has CDR1 DFQATT and CDR2 SNEGSKA (reference sequence). J was trimmed by 6 bases and V by 5 bases; bases with no gene match: 9. The CDR3 runs to 13 residues. CDR3 nucleotide sequence: TGCAGTGCTGCCGACAGGGGATTAGGCGAGCAGTACTTC. Translated, it gives CSAADRGLGEQYF.

CDR3: CASSPRAFRSDTQYF. CDR3 nucleotide sequence: TGTGCCAGCTCACCACGGGCTTTCAGGTCAGATACGCAGTATTTT. J is TRBJ2-3 and V is TRBV18; D unresolved. The germline CDR1 and CDR2 sequences are KGHSH and LQKENI. V lost 1 base and J 4 bases, leaving 12 bases between the germline ends. This CDR3 region has 15 residues. Filled out from reference TRBV18 and TRBJ2-3, the complete variable domain reads NAGVMQNPRHLVRRRGQEARLRCSPMKGHSHVYWYRQLPEEGLKFMVYLQKENIIDESGMPKERFSAEFPKEGPSILRIQQVVRGDSAAYFCASSPRAFRSDTQYFGPGTRLTVL.

The table lists this clonotype with a few counts. The rearrangement uses TRBV12-3 or TRBV12-4 and TRBJ2-1, with 9 bases fitting TRBD1. V shed 4 bases and J 8 bases; nucleotides not matched to a gene: 6. The CDR3 has 14 residues. This CDR3 is CASSSNRGHDEQFF. Written as DNA, the CDR3 is TGTGCCAGCAGTTCCAACAGGGGGCACGATGAGCAGTTCTTC.

In this sample, this clonotype turned up many times. This chain uses TRBV7-2 with TRBJ2-1; 7 bases are a match to TRBD1. V lost 2 bases and J lost 3; bases outside the gene matches: 1. Germline-derived CDR1 and CDR2 are SGHTA and FQGNSA. The length of the CDR3 is 14 residues. The DNA for the CDR3 is TGTGCCAGCAGCTTATGGGACAGCTACAATGAGCAGTTCTTC. Its protein is CASSLWDSYNEQFF.

This chain links TRBV5-1 with TRBJ2-3, with 8 bases identical to TRBD1. V gave up 7 bases and J gave up 8 bases; unmatched junction bases: 9. The CDR3 has 13 residues. Germline CDR1 reads SGHRS; CDR2 reads YFSETQ. CDR3 coding DNA: TGCGCCAGCGGGACAGGCAGCACGGGTACGCAGTATTTT. This encodes CASGTGSTGTQYF. The whole variable domain, filled in from reference TRBV5-1 and TRBJ2-3, reads KAGVTQTPRYLIKTRGQQVTLSCSPISGHRSVSWYQQTPGQGLQFLFEYFSETQRNKGNFPGRFSGRQFSNSRSEMNVSTLELGDSALYLCASGTGSTGTQYFGPGTRLTVL.

The chain couples TRBV7-2 to TRBJ2-2, with 11 bases lining up with TRBD2. Germline lookup yields CDR1 SGHTA and CDR2 FQGNSA. J was trimmed by 7 bases and V by 3 bases; bases with no gene match: 4. The CDR3 is made up of 15 amino acids. CDR3 DNA sequence: TGTGCCAGCAGCTTCCTAGCGGGGGGTGACGGGGAGCTGTTTTTT. Amino acids: CASSFLAGGDGELFF.

This clonotype has a handful of counts. The chain carries TRBV10-3 and TRBJ2-1; tentative D call: TRBD1 (5 bases). The CDR3 extends over 14 amino acids. The V end lost 2 bases, the J end lost 0 bases, and 5 bases lay between the germline ends. Germline V lookup: CDR1 ENHRY, CDR2 SYGVKD. CDR3 nucleotide sequence: TGTGCCATCAGTGAGGACAGCTCCTACAATGAGCAGTTCTTC. Its translation: CAISEDSSYNEQFF.

At least ten counts were recorded for this clonotype. The chain joins TRBV29-1 to TRBJ2-3; a possible D gene is TRBD1 (6 bases). Germline assignment: CDR1 SQVTM and CDR2 ANQGSEA. The CDR3 runs to 12 residues. Between the trimmed V and J ends, which lost 6 bases and 2 bases, there was a span of 9 bases. CDR3 residues: CSVGHFTDTQYF. The CDR3 region has the DNA TGCAGCGTGGGACACTTCACAGATACGCAGTATTTT.

This chain connects TRBV6-5 to TRBJ1-1, with D unresolved. Between the trimmed V and J ends, which lost 4 bases and 6 bases, there was a span of 12 bases. Germline loops: CDR1 MNHEY, CDR2 SVGAGI. The CDR3 runs to 13 residues. The CDR3 loop is CASSFAGYPEAFF. The DNA for the CDR3 is TGTGCCAGCAGTTTCGCGGGGTACCCTGAAGCTTTCTTT.

At least ten counts were recorded for this clonotype. The chain uses TRBV4-1 and TRBJ2-6; 9 bases agree with TRBD1. Germline V gene data show CDR1 as MGHRA and CDR2 as YSYEKL. The CDR3 covers 17 residues. V dropped 4 bases and J dropped 2; count of bases not matched to a gene: 6. The DNA for the CDR3 is TGCGCCAGCAGCCCCTGGGGGGACAGGGCTGGGGCCAACGTCCTGACTTTC. This sequence encodes CASSPWGDRAGANVLTF.